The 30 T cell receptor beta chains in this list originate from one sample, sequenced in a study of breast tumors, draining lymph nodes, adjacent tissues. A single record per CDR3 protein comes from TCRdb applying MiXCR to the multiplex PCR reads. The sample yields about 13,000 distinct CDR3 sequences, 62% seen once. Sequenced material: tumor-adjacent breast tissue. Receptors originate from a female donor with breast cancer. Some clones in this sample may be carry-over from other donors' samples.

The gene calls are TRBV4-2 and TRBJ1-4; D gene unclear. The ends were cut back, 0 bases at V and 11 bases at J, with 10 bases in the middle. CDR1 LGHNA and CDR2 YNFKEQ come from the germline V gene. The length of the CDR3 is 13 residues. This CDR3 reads CASSQDPSGKLFF. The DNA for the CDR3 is TGTGCCAGCAGCCAAGACCCCTCGGGGAAACTGTTTTTT.

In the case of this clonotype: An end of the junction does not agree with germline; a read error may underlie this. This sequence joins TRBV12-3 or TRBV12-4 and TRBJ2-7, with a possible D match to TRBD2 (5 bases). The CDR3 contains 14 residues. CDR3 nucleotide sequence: TGTGTCAGCAGTCACGAAGAGCGGTCCTACGAGCAGTACTTC. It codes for CVSSHEERSYEQYF.

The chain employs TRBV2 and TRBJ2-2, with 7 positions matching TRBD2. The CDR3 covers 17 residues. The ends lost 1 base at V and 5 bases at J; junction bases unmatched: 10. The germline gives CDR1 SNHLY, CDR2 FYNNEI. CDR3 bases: TGTGCCAGCAGTGAAGAAGCGGGGATGGCTCTTACCGGGGAGCTGTTTTTT. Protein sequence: CASSEEAGMALTGELFF.

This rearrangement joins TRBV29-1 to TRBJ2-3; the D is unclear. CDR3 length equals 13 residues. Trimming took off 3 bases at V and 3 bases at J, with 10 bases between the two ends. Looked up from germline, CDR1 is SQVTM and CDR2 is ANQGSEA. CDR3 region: CSVDKGRTDTQYF. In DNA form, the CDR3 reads TGCAGCGTTGATAAGGGTAGAACAGATACGCAGTATTTT.

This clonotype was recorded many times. The CDR3 is CASSRDGAGQETQYF. CDR3 coding DNA: TGTGCCAGCTCACGCGACGGAGCAGGACAAGAGACCCAGTACTTC. This chain connects TRBV18 to TRBJ2-5, with D hard to call. Germline V gives CDR1 KGHSH, CDR2 LQKENI. The V gene lost 4 bases and the J gene lost 2 bases, with 14 bases spanning the gap. This CDR3 spans 15 amino acids.

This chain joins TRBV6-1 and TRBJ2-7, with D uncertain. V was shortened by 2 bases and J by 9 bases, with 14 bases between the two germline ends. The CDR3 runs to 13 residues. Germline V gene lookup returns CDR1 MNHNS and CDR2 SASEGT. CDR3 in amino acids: CASSETQAFGQYF. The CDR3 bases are TGTGCCAGCAGTGAAACCCAGGCCTTTGGGCAGTACTTC.

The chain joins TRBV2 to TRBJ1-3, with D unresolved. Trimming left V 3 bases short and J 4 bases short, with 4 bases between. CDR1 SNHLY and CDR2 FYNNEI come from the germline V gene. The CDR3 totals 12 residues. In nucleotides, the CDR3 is TGTGCCAGCAGTGAGAGCGGAAACACCATATATTTT. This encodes CASSESGNTIYF.

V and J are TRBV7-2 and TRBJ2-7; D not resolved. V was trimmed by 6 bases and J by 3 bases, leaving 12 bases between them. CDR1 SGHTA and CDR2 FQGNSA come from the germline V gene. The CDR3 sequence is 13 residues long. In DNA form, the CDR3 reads TGTGCCAGCAGATTCGCTCCAGACTACGAGCAGTACTTC. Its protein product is CASRFAPDYEQYF.

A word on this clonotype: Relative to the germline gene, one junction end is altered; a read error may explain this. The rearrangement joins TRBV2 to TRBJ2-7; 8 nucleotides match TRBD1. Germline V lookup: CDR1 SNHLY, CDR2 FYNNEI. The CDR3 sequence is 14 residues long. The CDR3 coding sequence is TGTGCCAGCAGCGAAGGGACAGGCAACTACGAGCAGTACTTC. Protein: CASSEGTGNYEQYF.

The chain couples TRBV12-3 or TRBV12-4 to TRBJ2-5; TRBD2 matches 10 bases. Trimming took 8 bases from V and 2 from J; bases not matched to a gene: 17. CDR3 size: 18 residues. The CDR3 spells CASRLSAGGLWVQETQYF. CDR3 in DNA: TGTGCCAGCCGCCTCTCAGCGGGGGGGCTTTGGGTTCAAGAGACCCAGTACTTC.

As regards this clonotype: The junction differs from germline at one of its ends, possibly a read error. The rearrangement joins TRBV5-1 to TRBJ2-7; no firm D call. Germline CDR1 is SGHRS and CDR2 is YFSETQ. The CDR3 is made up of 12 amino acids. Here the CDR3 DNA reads TGTGCCAGCAGCTTGGCCCCAGGAGATAAGTACTTC. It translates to CASSLAPGDKYF.

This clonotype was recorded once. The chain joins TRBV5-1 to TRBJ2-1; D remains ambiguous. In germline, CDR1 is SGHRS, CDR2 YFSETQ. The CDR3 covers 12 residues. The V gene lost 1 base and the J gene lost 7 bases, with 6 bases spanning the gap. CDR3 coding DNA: TGCGCCAGCAGCTTGTTTCGGAATGAGCAGTTCTTC. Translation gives CASSLFRNEQFF.

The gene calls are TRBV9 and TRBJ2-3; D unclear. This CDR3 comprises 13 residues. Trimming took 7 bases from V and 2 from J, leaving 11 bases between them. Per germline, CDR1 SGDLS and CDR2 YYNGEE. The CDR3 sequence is CASGPWVTDTQYF. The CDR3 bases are TGTGCCAGCGGTCCATGGGTCACAGATACGCAGTATTTT.

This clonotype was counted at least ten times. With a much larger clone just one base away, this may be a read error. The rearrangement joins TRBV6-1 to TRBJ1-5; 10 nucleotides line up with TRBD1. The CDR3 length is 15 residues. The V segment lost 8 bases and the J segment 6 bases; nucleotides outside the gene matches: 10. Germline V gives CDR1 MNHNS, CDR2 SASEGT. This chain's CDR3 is CASRRTGGPGQPQHF. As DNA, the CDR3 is TGTGCCAGCCGTCGGACAGGGGGACCCGGTCAGCCCCAGCATTTT.

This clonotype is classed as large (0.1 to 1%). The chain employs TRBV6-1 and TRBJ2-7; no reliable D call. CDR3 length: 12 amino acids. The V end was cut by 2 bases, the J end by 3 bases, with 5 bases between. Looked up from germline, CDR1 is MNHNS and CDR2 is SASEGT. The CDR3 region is CASSEYGYEQYF. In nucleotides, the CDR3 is TGTGCCAGCAGTGAATATGGCTACGAGCAGTACTTC.

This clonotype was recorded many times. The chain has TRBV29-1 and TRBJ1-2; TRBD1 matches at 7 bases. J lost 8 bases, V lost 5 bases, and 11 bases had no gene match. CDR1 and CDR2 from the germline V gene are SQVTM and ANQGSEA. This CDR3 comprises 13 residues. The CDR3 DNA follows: TGCAGCGTTTCTGACAGGGCCCTTCGGGGCTACACCTTC. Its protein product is CSVSDRALRGYTF.

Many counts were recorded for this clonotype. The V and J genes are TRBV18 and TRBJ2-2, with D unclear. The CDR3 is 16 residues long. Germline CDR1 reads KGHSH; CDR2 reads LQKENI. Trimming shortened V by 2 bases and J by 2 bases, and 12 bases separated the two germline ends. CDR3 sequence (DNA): TGTGCCAGCTCACCATACCCGGCAGACAACACCGGGGAGCTGTTTTTT. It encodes CASSPYPADNTGELFF.

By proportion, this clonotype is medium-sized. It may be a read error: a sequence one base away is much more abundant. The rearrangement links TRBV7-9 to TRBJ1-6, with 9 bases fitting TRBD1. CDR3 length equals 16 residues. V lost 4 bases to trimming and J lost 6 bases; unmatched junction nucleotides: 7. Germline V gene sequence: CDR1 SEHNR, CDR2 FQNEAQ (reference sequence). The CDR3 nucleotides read TGTGCCAGCAGCTCAAAACAGGGGGCGAGTAATTCACCCCTCCACTTT. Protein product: CASSSKQGASNSPLHF.

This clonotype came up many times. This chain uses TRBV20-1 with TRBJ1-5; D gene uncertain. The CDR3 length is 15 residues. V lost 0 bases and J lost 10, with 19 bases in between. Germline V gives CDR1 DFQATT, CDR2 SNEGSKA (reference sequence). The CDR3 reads CSARDTAKMTHPQHF. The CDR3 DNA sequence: TGCAGTGCTAGAGATACAGCGAAGATGACTCACCCCCAGCATTTT.

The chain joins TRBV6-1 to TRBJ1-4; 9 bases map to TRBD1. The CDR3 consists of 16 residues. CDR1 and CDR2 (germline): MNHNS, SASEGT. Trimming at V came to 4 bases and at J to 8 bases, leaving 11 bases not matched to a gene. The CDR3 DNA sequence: TGTGCCAGCAGTGCCGAAGCCGGGACAGGGTTCGAAAAACTGTTTTTT. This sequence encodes CASSAEAGTGFEKLFF.

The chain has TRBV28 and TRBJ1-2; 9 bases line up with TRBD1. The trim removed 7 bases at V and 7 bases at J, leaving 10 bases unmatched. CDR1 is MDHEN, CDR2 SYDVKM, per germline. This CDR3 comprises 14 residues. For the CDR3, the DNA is TGTGCCAGCAATACAGGGGGCAGATTCCGTGGCTACACCTTC. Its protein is CASNTGGRFRGYTF.

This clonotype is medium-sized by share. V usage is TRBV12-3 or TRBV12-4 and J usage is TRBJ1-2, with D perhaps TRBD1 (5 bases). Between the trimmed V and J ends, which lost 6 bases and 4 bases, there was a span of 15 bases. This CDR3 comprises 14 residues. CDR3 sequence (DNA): TGTGCCAGCAGCCGCTTGACAGTCTTCTATGGCTACACCTTC. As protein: CASSRLTVFYGYTF.

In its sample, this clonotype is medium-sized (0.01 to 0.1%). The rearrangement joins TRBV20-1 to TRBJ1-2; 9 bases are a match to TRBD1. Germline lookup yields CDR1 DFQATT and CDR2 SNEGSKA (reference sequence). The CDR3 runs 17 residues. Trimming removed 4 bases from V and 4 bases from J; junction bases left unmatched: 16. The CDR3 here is CSAKPGQGTSSTYGYTF. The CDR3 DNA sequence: TGCAGTGCTAAACCGGGACAGGGAACTTCGTCGACCTATGGCTACACCTTC.

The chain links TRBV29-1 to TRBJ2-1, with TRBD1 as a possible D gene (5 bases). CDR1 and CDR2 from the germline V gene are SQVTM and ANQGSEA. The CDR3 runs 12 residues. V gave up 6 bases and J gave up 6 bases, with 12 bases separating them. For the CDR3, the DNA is TGCAGCGTAGCTCAGGGTGTCAATGAGCAGTTCTTC. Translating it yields CSVAQGVNEQFF.

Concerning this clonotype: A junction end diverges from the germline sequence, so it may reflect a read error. The CDR3 DNA is TGTGCCGGTAGTAGGGGACAGAGTAACACTGAAGCTTTCTTT. Residues: CAGSRGQSNTEAFF. This chain joins TRBV19 and TRBJ1-1, with 7 bases fitting TRBD1. CDR1 and CDR2 from the germline V gene are LNHDA and SQIVND (reference sequence). The CDR3 totals 14 residues.

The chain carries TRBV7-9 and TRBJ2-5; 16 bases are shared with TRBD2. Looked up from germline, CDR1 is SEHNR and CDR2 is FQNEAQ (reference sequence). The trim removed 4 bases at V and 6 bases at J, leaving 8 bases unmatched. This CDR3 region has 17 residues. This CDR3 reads CASSYPGLAGGLKTQYF. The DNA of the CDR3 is TGTGCCAGCAGCTATCCGGGACTAGCGGGGGGGCTGAAGACCCAGTACTTC.

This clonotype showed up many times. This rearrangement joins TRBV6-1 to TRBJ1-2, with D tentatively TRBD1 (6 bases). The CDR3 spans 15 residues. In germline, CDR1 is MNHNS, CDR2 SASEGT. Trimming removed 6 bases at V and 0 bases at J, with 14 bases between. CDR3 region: CASSLRGSTNYGYTF. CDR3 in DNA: TGTGCCAGCAGCCTCAGGGGCAGTACTAACTATGGCTACACCTTC.

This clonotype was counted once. CDR3 nucleotide sequence: TGCAGCGCCCGGGACAGCACAGATACGCAGTATTTT. It is translated as CSARDSTDTQYF. The chain employs TRBV29-1 and TRBJ2-3, with D possibly being TRBD1 or TRBD2 (5 bases each). The CDR3 length is 12 residues. CDR1 SQVTM and CDR2 ANQGSEA come from the germline V gene. The V end lost 7 bases, the J end lost 0 bases, and 8 bases lay between the germline ends.

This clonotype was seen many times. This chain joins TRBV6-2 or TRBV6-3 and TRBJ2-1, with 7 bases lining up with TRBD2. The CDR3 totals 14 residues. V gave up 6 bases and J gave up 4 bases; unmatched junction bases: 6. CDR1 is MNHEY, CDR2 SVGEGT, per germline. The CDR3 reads CASRASGAYNEQFF. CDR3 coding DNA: TGTGCCAGCAGGGCTAGCGGAGCTTACAATGAGCAGTTCTTC.

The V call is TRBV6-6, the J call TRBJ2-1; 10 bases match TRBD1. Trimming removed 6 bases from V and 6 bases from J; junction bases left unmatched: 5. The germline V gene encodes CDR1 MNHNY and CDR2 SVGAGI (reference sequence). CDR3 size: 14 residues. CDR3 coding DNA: TGTGCCAGCAGGCAAGGACAGGGGGTCAATGAGCAGTTCTTC. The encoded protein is CASRQGQGVNEQFF.